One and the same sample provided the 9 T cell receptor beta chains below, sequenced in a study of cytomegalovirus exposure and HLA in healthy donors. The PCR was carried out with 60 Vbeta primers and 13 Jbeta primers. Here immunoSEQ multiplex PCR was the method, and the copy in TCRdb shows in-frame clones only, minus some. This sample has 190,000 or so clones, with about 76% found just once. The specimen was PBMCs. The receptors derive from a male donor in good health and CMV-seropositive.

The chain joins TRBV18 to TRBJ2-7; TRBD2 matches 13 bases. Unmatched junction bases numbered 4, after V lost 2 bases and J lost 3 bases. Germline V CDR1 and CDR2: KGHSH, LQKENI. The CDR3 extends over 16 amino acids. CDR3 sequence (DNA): TGTGCCAGCTCACCAGGACTAGCGGGAGCCGGCTACGAGCAGTACTTC. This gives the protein CASSPGLAGAGYEQYF.

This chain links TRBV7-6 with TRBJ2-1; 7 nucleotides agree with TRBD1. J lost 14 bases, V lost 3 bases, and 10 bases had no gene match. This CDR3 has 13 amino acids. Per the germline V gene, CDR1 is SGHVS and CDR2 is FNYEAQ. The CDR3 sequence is CASSFQDRTHKFF. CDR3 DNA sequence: TGTGCCAGCAGCTTCCAGGACAGGACACACAAGTTCTTC.

CDR3 sequence reads: CASSKAGVTGELFF. CDR3 nucleotide sequence: TGTGCCAGCAGCAAAGCAGGGGTCACCGGGGAGCTGTTTTTT. The chain links TRBV11-3 to TRBJ2-2; a weak D match, TRBD1 (6 bases). The CDR3 runs 14 residues. V was clipped by 5 bases and J by 4 bases, with 11 bases between them. Germline values: CDR1 SGHNT, CDR2 YENEEA.

The chain's CDR3 is CASSLPIGTGLETQYF. The CDR3 DNA is TGTGCCAGCAGCTTACCAATCGGGACAGGGTTAGAGACCCAGTACTTC. This rearrangement joins TRBV5-4 to TRBJ2-5; 9 bases map to TRBD1. After removal of 2 bases from V and 4 bases from J, the junction contained 9 bases not matched to a gene. The CDR3 has 16 residues. The germline V gene has CDR1 SGHNT and CDR2 YYREEE (reference sequence). Using reference TRBV5-4 and TRBJ2-5 for the parts outside the CDR3, the full variable domain is ETGVTQSPTHLIKTRGQQVTLRCSSQSGHNTVSWYQQALGQGPQFIFQYYREEENGRGNFPPRFSGLQFPNYSSELNVNALELDDSALYLCASSLPIGTGLETQYFGPGTRLLVL.

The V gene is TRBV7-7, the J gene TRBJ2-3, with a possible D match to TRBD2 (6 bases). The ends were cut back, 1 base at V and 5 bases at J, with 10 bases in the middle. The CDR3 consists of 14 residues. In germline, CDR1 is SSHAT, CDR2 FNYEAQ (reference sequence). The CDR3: CASSLGGDQDTQYF. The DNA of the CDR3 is TGTGCCAGCAGCTTAGGGGGGGATCAAGATACGCAGTATTTT.

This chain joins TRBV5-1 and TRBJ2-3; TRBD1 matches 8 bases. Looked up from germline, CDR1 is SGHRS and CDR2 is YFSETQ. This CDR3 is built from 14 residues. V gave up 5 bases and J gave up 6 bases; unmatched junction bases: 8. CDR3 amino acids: CASRPGQGRDTQYF. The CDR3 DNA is TGCGCCAGCAGACCCGGACAGGGCAGGGATACGCAGTATTTT.

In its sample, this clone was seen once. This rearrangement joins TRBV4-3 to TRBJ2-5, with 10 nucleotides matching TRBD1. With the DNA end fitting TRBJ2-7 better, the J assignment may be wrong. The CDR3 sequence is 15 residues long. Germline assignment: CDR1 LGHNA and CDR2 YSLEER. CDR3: CASSQDRQGAGEQYF. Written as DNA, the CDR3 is TGCGCCAGCAGCCAAGACCGACAGGGGGCGGGCGAGCAGTACTTC.

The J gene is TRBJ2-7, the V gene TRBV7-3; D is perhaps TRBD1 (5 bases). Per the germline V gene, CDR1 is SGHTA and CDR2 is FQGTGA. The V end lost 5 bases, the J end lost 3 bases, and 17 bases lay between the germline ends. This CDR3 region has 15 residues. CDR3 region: CASSQAPGPYYEQYF. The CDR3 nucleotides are TGTGCCAGCAGCCAGGCGCCAGGGCCCTACTACGAGCAGTACTTC.

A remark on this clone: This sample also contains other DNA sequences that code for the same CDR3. The CDR3 reads CASSTTGTGSRDGYTF. CDR3 DNA sequence: TGTGCCAGCAGTACGACCGGGACAGGGAGCCGGGATGGCTACACCTTC. V usage is TRBV27 and J usage is TRBJ1-2, with 9 bases identical to TRBD1. The CDR3 has 16 residues. Per the germline V gene, CDR1 is MNHEY and CDR2 is SMNVEV (reference sequence). V lost 5 bases to trimming and J lost 6 bases; unmatched junction nucleotides: 13.